This T cell receptor beta chain was sequenced for a study of cytomegalovirus exposure and HLA in healthy donors. V dropped 1 base and J dropped 3; count of bases not matched to a gene: 7. The CDR3 is 16 residues long. From germline, CDR1 is LGHNA and CDR2 YNFKEQ. The PCR employed 60 Vbeta primers together with 13 Jbeta primers. The assay was immunoSEQ multiplex PCR, and TCRdb's table has in-frame clones only and misses some. The table includes around 150,000 clones, about 76% detected once. This receptor was taken from a human donor in good health. Sample: PBMCs. This rearrangement joins TRBV4-2 to TRBJ1-2; 8 bases are a match to TRBD1. The DNA for the CDR3 is TGTGCCAGCAGCCAAGTCGGGTCAGGGGGCTACTATGGCTACACCTTC. As protein: CASSQVGSGGYYGYTF.